This TCR beta chain was retrieved from a study of T cell responses to AZD1222 COVID-19 vaccine. The CDR3 sequence is 17 residues long. The V and J ends lost 3 bases and 5 bases respectively, with 19 bases between them. Germline V gene data show CDR1 as MGHRA and CDR2 as YSYEKL. Using immunoSEQ multiplex PCR, the repertoire was profiled, and TCRdb retains in-frame clones only, with some absent. Among roughly 200,000 clones listed, around nine tenths were seen once. In regard to this clone: The target antigen is unknown.

Overall study results and limits: Within unmutated variant regions lay the reported targets of nearly half of spike-specific TCRs. Vaccine-associated CD4 TCRs ranged over spike, dominating at 160-218 and 743-854. Spike-specific TCR breadth and depth were elevated following two AZD1222 doses. No day 14 peak samples; only post-peak repertoires were characterized.

The sequences come from peripheral blood, collected 28 days after the second dose of the MenACWY control vaccine. The clonotype comes from an adult who received the MenACWY meningococcal vaccine as a control. This rearrangement joins TRBV4-1 to TRBJ2-2; D may match TRBD1 or TRBD2 (7 bases each). The CDR3 protein is CASSQGGRQGDTGELFF. CDR3 sequence (DNA): TGCGCCAGCAGCCAGGGGGGGCGACAGGGAGATACCGGGGAGCTGTTTTTT.